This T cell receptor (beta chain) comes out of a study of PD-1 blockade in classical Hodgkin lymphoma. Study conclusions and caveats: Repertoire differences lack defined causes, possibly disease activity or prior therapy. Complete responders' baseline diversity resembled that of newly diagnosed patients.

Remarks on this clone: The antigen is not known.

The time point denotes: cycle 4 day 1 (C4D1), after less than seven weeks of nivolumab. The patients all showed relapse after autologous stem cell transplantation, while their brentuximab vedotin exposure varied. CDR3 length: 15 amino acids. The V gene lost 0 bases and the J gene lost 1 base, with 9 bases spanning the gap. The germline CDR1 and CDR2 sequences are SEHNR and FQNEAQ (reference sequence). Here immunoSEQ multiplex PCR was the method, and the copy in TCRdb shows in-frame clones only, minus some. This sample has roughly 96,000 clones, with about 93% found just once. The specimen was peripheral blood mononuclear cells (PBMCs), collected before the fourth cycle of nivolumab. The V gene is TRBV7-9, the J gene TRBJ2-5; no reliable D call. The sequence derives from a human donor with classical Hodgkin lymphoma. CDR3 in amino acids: CASSLAVGLQETQYF. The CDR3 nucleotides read TGTGCCAGCAGCTTAGCGGTGGGTCTCCAAGAGACCCAGTACTTC. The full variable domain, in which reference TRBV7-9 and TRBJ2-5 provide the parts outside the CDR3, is DTGVSQNPRHKITKRGQNVTFRCDPISEHNRLYWYRQTLGQGPEFLTYFQNEAQLEKSRLLSDRFSAERPKGSFSTLEIQRTEQGDSAMYLCASSLAVGLQETQYFGPGTRLLVL.